Listed below are T cell receptor beta chains from one sample, sequenced in a study of T cell responses to AZD1222 COVID-19 vaccine. Sequencing used immunoSEQ multiplex PCR; TCRdb keeps in-frame clones, though not all of them. The sample holds roughly 80,000 clones, 85% to 90% seen once. The starting material was peripheral blood, obtained on day 0 of MenACWY control vaccination. The receptors stem from an adult in good health. The CDR3 runs from the conserved cysteine through the conserved F or W. The D gene is left open where the match is weak. Clone size is not always given. Where it is, it says once, few, many or a class for expanded clones.

clone_size: .
v_call: TRBV20-1
j_call: TRBJ2-3
d_call: .
cdr3_nt: TGCAGTGCTCCAAGGCGAGATACGCAGTATTTT
cdr3_aa: CSAPRRDTQYF

clone_size: .
v_call: TRBV11-2
j_call: TRBJ1-2
d_call: .
cdr3_nt: TGTGCCAGCAGCGCCCGGTTTGGTGGCTACACCTTC
cdr3_aa: CASSARFGGYTF

clone_size: .
v_call: TRBV7-8
j_call: TRBJ2-2
d_call: .
cdr3_nt: TGTGCCAGCAGCTTCCGGGACATTACTGGGGAGCTGTTTTTT
cdr3_aa: CASSFRDITGELFF

clone_size: .
v_call: TRBV7-8
j_call: TRBJ1-1
d_call: .
cdr3_nt: TGTGCCATCCGAGATTTGAACACTGAAGCTTTCTTT
cdr3_aa: CAIRDLNTEAFF

clone_size: .
v_call: TRBV6-2/TRBV6-3
j_call: TRBJ2-5
d_call: .
cdr3_nt: TGTGCCAGCAGTTATGGCCAGCCGAAAGAGACCCAGTACTTC
cdr3_aa: CASSYGQPKETQYF

clone_size: .
v_call: TRBV5-4
j_call: TRBJ2-3
d_call: .
cdr3_nt: TGTGCCAGCACCCAAAACAAGGGAACAGATACGCAGTATTTT
cdr3_aa: CASTQNKGTDTQYF

clone_size: .
v_call: TRBV21-1
j_call: TRBJ2-4
d_call: .
cdr3_nt: TGTGCCAGCAGCGACCCAGCGGGAGAACCCTTTCAGTACTTC
cdr3_aa: CASSDPAGEPFQYF

clone_size: .
v_call: TRBV7-2
j_call: TRBJ2-1
d_call: .
cdr3_nt: TGTGCCAGCAGCTTATGGGCTTTGGGCCAACCAGGGAATGAGCAGTTCTTC
cdr3_aa: CASSLWALGQPGNEQFF

clone_size: .
v_call: TRBV27
j_call: TRBJ1-6
d_call: .
cdr3_nt: TGTGCCAGCAGAAACCCGACCGAATCAGGGGTGTTAAATTCACCCCTCCACTTT
cdr3_aa: CASRNPTESGVLNSPLHF

clone_size: .
v_call: TRBV12-3/TRBV12-4
j_call: TRBJ2-1
d_call: .
cdr3_nt: TGTGCCAGCAGAGGTGAGGGAGGCCAGAGGCAGTTCTTC
cdr3_aa: CASRGEGGQRQFF

clone_size: once
v_call: TRBV3-1/TRBV3-2
j_call: TRBJ1-5
d_call: .
cdr3_nt: TGTGCCAGCAGCCAAGAGTACACTCGAGGAGCCCAGCATTTT
cdr3_aa: CASSQEYTRGAQHF

clone_size: few
v_call: TRBV28
j_call: TRBJ2-1
d_call: .
cdr3_nt: TGTGCCAGCGCCTGGACCGACGGGGCATTGTGGGAGCAGTTCTTC
cdr3_aa: CASAWTDGALWEQFF

clone_size: .
v_call: TRBV6-5
j_call: TRBJ1-1
d_call: .
cdr3_nt: TGTGCCAGCAGTTCAGTGAACACTGAAGCTTTCTTT
cdr3_aa: CASSSVNTEAFF

clone_size: .
v_call: TRBV7-2
j_call: TRBJ1-5
d_call: .
cdr3_nt: TGTGCCAGCAGCTTAGGCCTTAATAGCAATCAGCCCCAGCATTTT
cdr3_aa: CASSLGLNSNQPQHF

clone_size: .
v_call: TRBV27
j_call: TRBJ1-2
d_call: TRBD1
cdr3_nt: TGTGCCAGCAGGCCTTCAGGGACAGGGGACTATGGCTACACCTTC
cdr3_aa: CASRPSGTGDYGYTF

clone_size: once
v_call: TRBV7-3
j_call: TRBJ2-3
d_call: TRBD2
cdr3_nt: TGTGCCAGCAGCCCCCGACTAGCGGGAGATACGCAGTATTTT
cdr3_aa: CASSPRLAGDTQYF

clone_size: .
v_call: TRBV6-5
j_call: TRBJ2-3
d_call: .
cdr3_nt: TGTGCCAGCTCGGCAGGGAGGTCAGATACGCAGTATTTT
cdr3_aa: CASSAGRSDTQYF

clone_size: .
v_call: TRBV29-1
j_call: TRBJ1-1
d_call: .
cdr3_nt: TGCAGCGTTGTCGGGGATCGGACTGAAGCTTTCTTT
cdr3_aa: CSVVGDRTEAFF

clone_size: .
v_call: TRBV11-1
j_call: TRBJ2-1
d_call: TRBD2
cdr3_nt: TGTGCCAGCAGCCGTAGACCGGGACTAGCGGACAATGAGCAGTTCTTC
cdr3_aa: CASSRRPGLADNEQFF

clone_size: .
v_call: TRBV9
j_call: TRBJ2-7
d_call: .
cdr3_nt: TGTGCCAGCAGCGTAGGATCGTCAGGGGGGGTCTACGAGCAGTACTTC
cdr3_aa: CASSVGSSGGVYEQYF

clone_size: .
v_call: TRBV30
j_call: TRBJ1-2
d_call: .
cdr3_nt: TGTGCCTGGAGGGCCGGGGGACGGGATGGCTACACCTTC
cdr3_aa: CAWRAGGRDGYTF

clone_size: .
v_call: TRBV30
j_call: TRBJ1-4
d_call: .
cdr3_nt: TGTGCCTGCCCCACAGGGTCAGGAACTAATGAAAAACTGTTTTTT
cdr3_aa: CACPTGSGTNEKLFF

clone_size: .
v_call: TRBV5-1
j_call: TRBJ1-5
d_call: .
cdr3_nt: TGCGCCAGCAGCTCAGGACAAGATCAGCCCCAGCATTTT
cdr3_aa: CASSSGQDQPQHF

clone_size: few
v_call: TRBV2
j_call: TRBJ2-1
d_call: TRBD1
cdr3_nt: TGTGCCAGCAGTGCCGCGACAGGGGGCTACAATGAGCAGTTCTTC
cdr3_aa: CASSAATGGYNEQFF

clone_size: .
v_call: TRBV9
j_call: TRBJ1-3
d_call: .
cdr3_nt: TGTGCCAGCAGCCCCTCCACAGGGAGCCTAGGAAACACCATATATTTT
cdr3_aa: CASSPSTGSLGNTIYF

clone_size: .
v_call: TRBV7-9
j_call: TRBJ1-4
d_call: .
cdr3_nt: TGTGCCAGCAGCCCGCTGACTGGTTATGAAAAACTGTTTTTT
cdr3_aa: CASSPLTGYEKLFF

clone_size: .
v_call: TRBV29-1
j_call: TRBJ2-3
d_call: .
cdr3_nt: TGCAGCGTTGGCTTCGGGATGACAGATACGCAGTATTTT
cdr3_aa: CSVGFGMTDTQYF

clone_size: .
v_call: TRBV7-2
j_call: TRBJ2-5
d_call: .
cdr3_nt: TGTGCCAGCAGCTTGGTAGCGGAAAACCAAGAGACCCAGTACTTC
cdr3_aa: CASSLVAENQETQYF

clone_size: .
v_call: TRBV27
j_call: TRBJ1-5
d_call: .
cdr3_nt: TGTGCCAGCAGATCGGACAGCTTTCGCAATCAGCCCCAGCATTTT
cdr3_aa: CASRSDSFRNQPQHF